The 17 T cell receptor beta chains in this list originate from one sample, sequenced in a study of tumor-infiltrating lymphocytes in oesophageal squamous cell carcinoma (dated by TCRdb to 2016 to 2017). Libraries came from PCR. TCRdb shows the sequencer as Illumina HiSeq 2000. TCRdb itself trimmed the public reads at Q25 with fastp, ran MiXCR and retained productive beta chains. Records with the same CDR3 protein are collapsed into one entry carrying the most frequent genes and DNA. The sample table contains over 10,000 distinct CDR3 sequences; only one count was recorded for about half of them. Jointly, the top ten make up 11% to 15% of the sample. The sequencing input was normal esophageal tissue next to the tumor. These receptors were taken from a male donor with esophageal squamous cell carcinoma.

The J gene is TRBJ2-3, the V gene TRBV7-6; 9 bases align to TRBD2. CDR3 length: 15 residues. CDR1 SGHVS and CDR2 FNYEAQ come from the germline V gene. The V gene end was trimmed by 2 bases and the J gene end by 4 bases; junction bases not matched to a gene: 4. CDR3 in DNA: TGTGCCAGCAGCTTACTAGCGGGAAGTCCAGATACGCAGTATTTT. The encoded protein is CASSLLAGSPDTQYF.

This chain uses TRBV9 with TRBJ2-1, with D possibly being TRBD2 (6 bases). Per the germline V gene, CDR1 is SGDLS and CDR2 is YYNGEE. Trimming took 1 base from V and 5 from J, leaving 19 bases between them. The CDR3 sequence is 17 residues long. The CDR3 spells CASSVYAAGTGDNEQFF. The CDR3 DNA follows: TGTGCCAGCAGCGTATACGCTGCCGGGACTGGGGACAATGAGCAGTTCTTC.

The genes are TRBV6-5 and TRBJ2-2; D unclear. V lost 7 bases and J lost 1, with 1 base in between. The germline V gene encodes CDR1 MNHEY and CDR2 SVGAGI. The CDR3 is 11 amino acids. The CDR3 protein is CASKNTGELFF. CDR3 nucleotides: TGTGCCAGCAAGAACACCGGGGAGCTGTTTTTT.

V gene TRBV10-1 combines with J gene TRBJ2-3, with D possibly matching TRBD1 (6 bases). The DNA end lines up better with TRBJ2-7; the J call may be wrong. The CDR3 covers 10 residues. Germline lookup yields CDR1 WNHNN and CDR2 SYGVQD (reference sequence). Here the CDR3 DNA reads TGCGCCAGTACAGGGCACGAGCAGTACTTC. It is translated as CASTGHEQYF.

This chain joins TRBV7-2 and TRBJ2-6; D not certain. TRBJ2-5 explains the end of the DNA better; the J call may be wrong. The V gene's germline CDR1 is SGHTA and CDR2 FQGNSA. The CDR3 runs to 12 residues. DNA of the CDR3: TGTGCCAGCAGCCCGTTACGACTCGCCCAGTACTTC. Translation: CASSPLRLAQYF.

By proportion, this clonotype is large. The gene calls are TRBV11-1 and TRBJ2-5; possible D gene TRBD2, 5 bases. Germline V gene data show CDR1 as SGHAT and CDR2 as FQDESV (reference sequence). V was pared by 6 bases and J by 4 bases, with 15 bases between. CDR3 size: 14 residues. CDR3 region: CASRTTGIGETQYF. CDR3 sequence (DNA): TGTGCCAGCAGAACGACGGGAATTGGAGAGACCCAGTACTTC. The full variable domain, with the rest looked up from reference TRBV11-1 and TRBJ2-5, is EAEVAQSPRYKITEKSQAVAFWCDPISGHATLYWYRQILGQGPELLVQFQDESVVDDSQLPKDRFSAERLKGVDSTLKIQPAELGDSAMYLCASRTTGIGETQYFGPGTRLLVL.

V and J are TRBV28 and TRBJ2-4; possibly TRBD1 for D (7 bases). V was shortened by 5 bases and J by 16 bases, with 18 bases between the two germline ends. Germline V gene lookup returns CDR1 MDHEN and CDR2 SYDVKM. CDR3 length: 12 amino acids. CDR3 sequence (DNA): TGTGCCAGCAGTCCACACCGACAGGGAGGTTACTTC. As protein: CASSPHRQGGYF.

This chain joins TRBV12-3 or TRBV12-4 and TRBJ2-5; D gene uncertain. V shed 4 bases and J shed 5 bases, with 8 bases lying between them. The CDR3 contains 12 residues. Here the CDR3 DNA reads TGTGCCAGCAGTTCCCTACTGGAGACCCAGTACTTC. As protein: CASSSLLETQYF.

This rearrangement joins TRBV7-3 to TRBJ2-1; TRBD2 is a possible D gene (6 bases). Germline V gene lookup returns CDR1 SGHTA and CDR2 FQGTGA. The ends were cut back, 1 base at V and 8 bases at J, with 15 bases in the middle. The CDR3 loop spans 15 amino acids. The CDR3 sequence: CASSLRSGVTYEQFF. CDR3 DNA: TGTGCCAGCAGCTTAAGGTCGGGAGTAACGTATGAGCAGTTCTTC.

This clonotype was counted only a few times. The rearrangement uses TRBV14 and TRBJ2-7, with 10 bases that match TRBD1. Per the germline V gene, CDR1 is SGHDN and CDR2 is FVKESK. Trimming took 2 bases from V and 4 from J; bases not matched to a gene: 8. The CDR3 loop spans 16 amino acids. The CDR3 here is CASSQSDGTGVYEQYF. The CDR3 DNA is TGTGCCAGCAGCCAATCGGACGGGACAGGGGTTTACGAGCAGTACTTC.

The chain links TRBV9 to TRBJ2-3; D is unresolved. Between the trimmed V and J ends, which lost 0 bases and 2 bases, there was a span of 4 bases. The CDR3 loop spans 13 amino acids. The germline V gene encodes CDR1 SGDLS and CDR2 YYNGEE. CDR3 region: CASSVEYTDTQYF. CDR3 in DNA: TGTGCCAGCAGCGTAGAATACACAGATACGCAGTATTTT.

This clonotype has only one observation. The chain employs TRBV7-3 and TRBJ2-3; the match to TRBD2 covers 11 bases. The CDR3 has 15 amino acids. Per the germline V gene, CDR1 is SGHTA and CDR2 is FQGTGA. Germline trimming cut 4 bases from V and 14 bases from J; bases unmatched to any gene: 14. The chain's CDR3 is CASSSTSGSTGELYF. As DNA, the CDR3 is TGTGCCAGCAGCTCTACTAGCGGGAGCACCGGGGAGCTGTATTTT.

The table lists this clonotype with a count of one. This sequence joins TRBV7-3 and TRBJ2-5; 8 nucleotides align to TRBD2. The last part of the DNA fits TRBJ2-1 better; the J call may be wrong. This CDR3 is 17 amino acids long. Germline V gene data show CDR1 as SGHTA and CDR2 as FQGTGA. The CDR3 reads CASSFGDWREAYNEQFF. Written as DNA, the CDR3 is TGTGCCAGCAGCTTTGGGGATTGGCGGGAGGCTTACAATGAGCAGTTCTTC.

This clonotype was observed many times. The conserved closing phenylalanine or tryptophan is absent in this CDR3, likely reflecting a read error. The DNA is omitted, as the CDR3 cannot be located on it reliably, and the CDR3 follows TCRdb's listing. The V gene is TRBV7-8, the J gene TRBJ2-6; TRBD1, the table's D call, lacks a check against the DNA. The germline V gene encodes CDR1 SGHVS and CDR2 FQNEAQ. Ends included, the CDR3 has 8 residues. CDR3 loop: CASSLSGG.

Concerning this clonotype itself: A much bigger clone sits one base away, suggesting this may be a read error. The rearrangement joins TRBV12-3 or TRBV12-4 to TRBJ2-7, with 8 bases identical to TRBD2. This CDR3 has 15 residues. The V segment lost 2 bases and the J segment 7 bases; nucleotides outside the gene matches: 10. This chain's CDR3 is CASSLWSGGYNEQYF. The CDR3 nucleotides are TGTGCCAGCAGTTTATGGAGCGGGGGTTACAATGAGCAGTACTTC.

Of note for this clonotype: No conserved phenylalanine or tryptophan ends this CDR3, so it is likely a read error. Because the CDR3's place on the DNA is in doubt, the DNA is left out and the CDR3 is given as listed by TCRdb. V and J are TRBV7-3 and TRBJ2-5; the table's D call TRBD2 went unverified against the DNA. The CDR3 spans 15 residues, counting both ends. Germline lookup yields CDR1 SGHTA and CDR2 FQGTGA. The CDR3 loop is CASSLGRGRGYTFGS.

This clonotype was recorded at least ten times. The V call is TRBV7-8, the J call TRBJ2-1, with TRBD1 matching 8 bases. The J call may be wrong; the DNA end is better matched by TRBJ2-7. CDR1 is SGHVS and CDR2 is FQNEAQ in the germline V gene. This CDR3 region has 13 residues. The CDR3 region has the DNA TGTGCCAGCAGTTCGGACAGGGACGGTGAGCAGTACTTC. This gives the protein CASSSDRDGEQYF.